This entry concerns a single T cell receptor (beta chain). This record comes from a study of blood T cell repertoires in COVID-19. Measured with immunoSEQ multiplex PCR; TCRdb has only the in-frame clones, and not every one. Of about 59,000 clones in the sample, 70% to 85% were seen once. Germline V gene sequence: CDR1 KGHSH, CDR2 LQKENI. The ends were cut back, 5 bases at V and 5 bases at J, with 10 bases in the middle. The CDR3 length is 12 residues. The chain combines TRBV18 with TRBJ2-7; D is ambiguous. Material for sequencing was peripheral blood. The receptor's source is a man aged 55-75 years with acute or convalescent COVID-19. In DNA form, the CDR3 reads TGTGCCAGCTCAGTGAACCTAAACGAGCAGTACTTC. Residues: CASSVNLNEQYF.